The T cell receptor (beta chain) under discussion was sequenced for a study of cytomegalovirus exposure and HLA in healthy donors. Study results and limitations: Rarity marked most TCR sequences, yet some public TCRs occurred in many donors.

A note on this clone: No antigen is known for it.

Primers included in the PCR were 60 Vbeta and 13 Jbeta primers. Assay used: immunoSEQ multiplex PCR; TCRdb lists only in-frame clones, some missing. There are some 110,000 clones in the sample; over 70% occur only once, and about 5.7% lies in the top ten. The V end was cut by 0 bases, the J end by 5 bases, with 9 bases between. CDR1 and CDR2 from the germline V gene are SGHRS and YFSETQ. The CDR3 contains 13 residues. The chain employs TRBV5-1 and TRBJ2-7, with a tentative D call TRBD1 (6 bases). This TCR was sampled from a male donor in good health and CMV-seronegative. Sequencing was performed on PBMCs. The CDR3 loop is CASSLGQGNEQYF. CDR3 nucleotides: TGCGCCAGCAGCTTGGGGCAGGGGAACGAGCAGTACTTC.